This paragraph reports one T cell receptor (beta chain). Its antigen is not identified. The PCR used 52 TRBV and 13 TRBJ primers. Data came from immunoSEQ multiplex PCR; TCRdb stores just in-frame clones and leaves some out. The repertoire holds some 1,100 clones, around nine tenths seen once, with roughly 6% in the top ten. The record originates from a study of regulatory T cells. Germline CDR1 and CDR2: MDHEN and SYDVKM. Trimming left V 3 bases short and J 6 bases short, with 15 bases between. The CDR3 covers 14 residues. Findings and caveats of the study: In CD3G deficiency, regulatory T cells had lower Shannon diversity than autologous conventional CD4+ and control regulatory cells. Restriction of the Treg repertoire varied, most prominent in the two most severe patients.

The sequence derives from a person in their thirties with CD3G deficiency. Sequencing was performed on CD4+ Tregs sorted from blood. The chain combines TRBV28 with TRBJ2-7; possibly TRBD2 for D (6 bases). Here the CDR3 reads CASSFFAGSGEQYF. The DNA of the CDR3 is TGTGCCAGCAGTTTTTTTGCCGGGAGTGGCGAGCAGTACTTC. Complete variable domain (other parts from reference TRBV28 and TRBJ2-7): DVKVTQSSRYLVKRTGEKVFLECVQDMDHENMFWYRQDPGLGLRLIYFSYDVKMKEKGDIPEGYSVSREKKERFSLILESASTNQTSMYLCASSFFAGSGEQYFGPGTRLTVT.